A selection of T cell receptor beta chains follows, all from one sample in a study of graft-versus-host responses after intestinal transplantation. TCRdb's copy holds only in-frame clones and misses some; the assay was immunoSEQ multiplex PCR. The table lists about 35,000 clones, 90% to 95% of them singletons, with approximately 0.8% in the top ten. The source was PBMCs, collected 16 days after intestinal transplant. These receptors all come from a human patient who received an intestinal transplant, so some T cells may come from the graft donor. The CDR3 runs from the conserved cysteine through the conserved F or W. A D gene is named only where the DNA matches it firmly. Some rows have no size entry. The others give once, few or many, or a class for an expanded clone.

d_call	v_call	j_call	clone_size	cdr3_nt	cdr3_aa
TRBD1	TRBV27	TRBJ2-1	NA	TGTGCCAGCAGTGACAAACGAACAGGGGGTAAATCCTACAATGAGCAGTTCTTC	CASSDKRTGGKSYNEQFF
NA	TRBV11-2	TRBJ1-2	NA	TGTGCCAGCAGCTTAACCGGGACTCCAGGGGGCTACACCTTC	CASSLTGTPGGYTF
NA	TRBV7-9	TRBJ2-5	NA	TGTGCCAGCAGCTTGGATGGTGAAGAGACCCAGTACTTC	CASSLDGEETQYF
TRBD1	TRBV27	TRBJ2-7	NA	TGTGCCAGCAGTTTTCTCGGGGTAGGAGACAGGGCTCACGAGCAGTACTTC	CASSFLGVGDRAHEQYF
TRBD2	TRBV9	TRBJ2-7	NA	TGTGCCAGCAGCGTGGGGCCCCGTAGCGGGAGCTCGACCTACGAGCAGTACTTC	CASSVGPRSGSSTYEQYF
TRBD1	TRBV9	TRBJ2-2	NA	TGTGCCAGCAGCTCCCCGGACAGGCCCTCGAACACCGGGGAGCTGTTTTTT	CASSSPDRPSNTGELFF
TRBD1	TRBV7-3	TRBJ2-7	NA	TGTGCCAGCAGCTTTATGAAGGACAGGGAGGCCGAGCAGTACTTC	CASSFMKDREAEQYF
NA	TRBV6-1	TRBJ2-5	NA	TGTGCCAGCAGTGGCCGGTGGTCCCAAGAGACCCAGTACTTC	CASSGRWSQETQYF
NA	TRBV15	TRBJ1-5	NA	TGTGCCACCAGCAGTCTAACGGGGGGTCTGGGTCAGCCCCAGCATTTT	CATSSLTGGLGQPQHF
NA	TRBV9	TRBJ1-4	NA	TGTGCCAGCAGCGTAGCCGACGCAGGACAGTATAATGAAAAACTGTTTTTT	CASSVADAGQYNEKLFF
NA	TRBV5-6	TRBJ1-2	NA	TGTGCCAGCAGCCCCATTGGGCAAGGAGGAAATGGCTACACCTTC	CASSPIGQGGNGYTF
TRBD1	TRBV19	TRBJ2-7	NA	TGTGCCAGTAGCCCCGGGACAGGGTTTGACGAGCAGTACTTC	CASSPGTGFDEQYF
NA	TRBV29-1	TRBJ2-7	NA	TGCAGCGTTGGGGCAGGGCCTTCCTACGAGCAGTACTTC	CSVGAGPSYEQYF
TRBD1	TRBV28	TRBJ2-7	NA	TGTGCCAGCAGTTTAGGGGCCGGACAGGCCTACGAGCAGTACTTC	CASSLGAGQAYEQYF
TRBD1	TRBV28	TRBJ1-6	NA	TGTGCCAGCAGCCTAACAGGGGACGGCGGTAATTCACCCCTCCACTTT	CASSLTGDGGNSPLHF
NA	TRBV6-5	TRBJ1-1	few	TGTGCCAGCGGGGGGGTGGGAGAGAACACTGAAGCTTTCTTT	CASGGVGENTEAFF
TRBD2	TRBV7-2	TRBJ2-7	NA	TGTGCCAGCAGCTTCGAGCGGGGCGGGAGGGAGCAGTACTTC	CASSFERGGREQYF
NA	TRBV28	TRBJ2-3	NA	TGTGCCAGCAGTTTGACCGGGAGCACAGATACGCAGTATTTT	CASSLTGSTDTQYF
NA	TRBV28	TRBJ1-2	NA	TGTGCCTGCCTCGGGGAGTTGCCTAACTATGGCTACACCTTC	CACLGELPNYGYTF
NA	TRBV5-1	TRBJ2-2	NA	TGCGCCAGCAGCTTAGACGGGCTGAACACCGGGGAGCTGTTTTTT	CASSLDGLNTGELFF
NA	TRBV7-8	TRBJ2-7	NA	TGTGCCAGCAGTTTGACAGGCTACGAGCAGTACTTC	CASSLTGYEQYF
NA	TRBV11-3	TRBJ2-7	NA	TGTGCCAGCAGCGGGCGAGATACGGGAGACGAGCAGTACTTC	CASSGRDTGDEQYF
TRBD1	TRBV7-9	TRBJ2-5	NA	TGTGCCAGCAGCTTAGCCCCGACAGGGAAGGTGAGGGAGACCCAGTACTTC	CASSLAPTGKVRETQYF
TRBD1	TRBV29-1	TRBJ2-7	NA	TGCAGCGTTCAGGAGGGACAGGGGTCCAACGAGCAGTACTTC	CSVQEGQGSNEQYF
NA	TRBV5-4	TRBJ1-1	NA	TGTGCCAGCAGCTTGGTAGGGGGTGGCACTGAAGCTTTCTTT	CASSLVGGGTEAFF
NA	TRBV2	TRBJ1-6	NA	TGTGCCAGCAGAACTTGGGGGGGTCCACCCCTCCACTTT	CASRTWGGPPLHF
NA	TRBV28	TRBJ2-1	NA	TGTGCCAGCAGTTCTCAGTTGGGGCTTTCCATCAGCTACAATGAGCAGTTCTTC	CASSSQLGLSISYNEQFF
NA	TRBV7-9	TRBJ2-4	NA	TGTGCCAGCGGCGGGTTAGGGAACATTCAGTACTTC	CASGGLGNIQYF
TRBD2	TRBV27	TRBJ2-7	NA	TGTGCCAGCAGTTTATCGGCTAGCGGGAGGTCCTACGAGCAGTACTTC	CASSLSASGRSYEQYF
TRBD2	TRBV5-1	TRBJ2-7	NA	TGCGCCAGCAGCATGACTAGCGGGAGGTACGAGCAGTACTTC	CASSMTSGRYEQYF
NA	TRBV19	TRBJ1-1	NA	TGTGCCGGAAAATTCAGGGACTCCACTGAAGCTTTCTTT	CAGKFRDSTEAFF
NA	TRBV6-5	TRBJ2-7	NA	TGTGCCAGCAGCGTACGCAGGATCGGCGAGCAGTACTTC	CASSVRRIGEQYF
NA	TRBV19	TRBJ2-1	NA	TGTGCCTCTGCGGGACAGAGAAGCTACAATGAGCAGTTCTTC	CASAGQRSYNEQFF
NA	TRBV7-9	TRBJ1-4	NA	TGTGCCAGCAGCTTACGGCCGGCGGGGCGGGAGTATGAAAAACTGTTTTTT	CASSLRPAGREYEKLFF
NA	TRBV2	TRBJ1-1	NA	TGTGCCAGCAGTCTTTGGACAGTCGCTGAAGCTTTCTTT	CASSLWTVAEAFF
TRBD1	TRBV7-3	TRBJ2-5	NA	TGTGCCAGCAGCTTAACGGGGACAGGGCAAGAGACCCAGTACTTC	CASSLTGTGQETQYF
NA	TRBV9	TRBJ2-1	NA	TGTGCCAGCAGCGTAGTGGGGGGAACCAATGAGCAGTTCTTC	CASSVVGGTNEQFF
TRBD1	TRBV28	TRBJ1-2	NA	TGTGCCAGCGCCCGGACAGGAGCTAACTATGGCTACACCTTC	CASARTGANYGYTF
NA	TRBV11-2	TRBJ2-5	NA	TGTGCCAGCAGCTTTACCGGCAGAGCCCAAGAGACCCAGTACTTC	CASSFTGRAQETQYF
NA	TRBV4-3	TRBJ2-2	NA	TGCGCCAGCAGCCAAGAACCGGGACAGAACACCGGGGAGCTGTTTTTT	CASSQEPGQNTGELFF
TRBD1	TRBV9	TRBJ1-1	NA	TGTGCCAGCAGCGTGGGGGACAGGACAATGAACACTGAAGCTTTCTTT	CASSVGDRTMNTEAFF
TRBD1	TRBV7-7	TRBJ2-7	NA	TGTGCCAGCAGCTTAGGGACAGGGGGCTCCTACGAGCAGTACTTC	CASSLGTGGSYEQYF
TRBD1	TRBV10-2	TRBJ2-7	NA	TGCGCCAGCGGGGACAGGGGGTACGAGCAGTACTTC	CASGDRGYEQYF
NA	TRBV6-5	TRBJ2-3	NA	TGTGCCAGCAGCCGGAGGGGTATAGATACGCAGTATTTT	CASSRRGIDTQYF
NA	TRBV7-2	TRBJ1-1	NA	TGTGCCAGCAGTTACACCGTGGACAGTGAAGCTTTCTTT	CASSYTVDSEAFF
NA	TRBV5-1	TRBJ2-5	NA	TGCGCCAGCATCCCCCAAGGGGGGGGTGGAGAGACCCAGTACTTC	CASIPQGGGGETQYF
NA	TRBV7-7	TRBJ2-6	NA	TGTAGAGGGGACTGTAGCTCTGGGGCCAACGTCCTGACTTTC	CRGDCSSGANVLTF
TRBD2	TRBV7-3	TRBJ2-1	NA	TGTGCCAGCAGCTTGGGGGGGAGTGAGCAGTTCTTC	CASSLGGSEQFF
NA	TRBV5-6	TRBJ1-1	NA	TGTGCCAGCAGCTTGAGAGGAACTGAAGCTTTCTTT	CASSLRGTEAFF
NA	TRBV7-9	TRBJ2-1	NA	TGTGCCAGCAGCTCGGACGGGGGATCCTACAATGAGCAGTTCTTC	CASSSDGGSYNEQFF
NA	TRBV4-1	TRBJ2-7	NA	TGCGCCAGCAGCCACCTGAGCCCGGGAGCTAGCGAGCAGTACTTC	CASSHLSPGASEQYF
TRBD1	TRBV5-6	TRBJ1-2	NA	TGTGCCAGCAGCTTGGACGGACAGGGGAGATATGGCTACACCTTC	CASSLDGQGRYGYTF
TRBD1	TRBV4-2	TRBJ2-7	NA	TGTGCCAGCAGCCAAGAGATTGGGACAGGCTCCTACGAGCAGTACTTC	CASSQEIGTGSYEQYF
NA	TRBV6-1	TRBJ2-7	NA	TGTGCCAGCAGTGGGACGGCCGCCTTCCACGAGCAGTACTTC	CASSGTAAFHEQYF
NA	TRBV9	TRBJ2-1	NA	TGTGCCAGCAGCGGGTACAATGAGCAGTTCTTC	CASSGYNEQFF
TRBD1	TRBV7-6	TRBJ2-6	NA	TGTGCCAGCAGCTCAGGGGGTAGCTCTGGGGCCAACGTCCTGACTTTC	CASSSGGSSGANVLTF
NA	TRBV9	TRBJ2-1	NA	TGTGCCAGCAGCGGCGGGACTCAGCAGTTCTTC	CASSGGTQQFF
NA	TRBV19	TRBJ2-1	NA	TGTGCCAGTAGTTATTCCGGGGGGCGAGGCAATGAGCAGTTCTTC	CASSYSGGRGNEQFF
NA	TRBV25-1	TRBJ1-1	NA	TGTGCCAGCACCACCGGGGGGCCCACTGAAGCTTTCTTT	CASTTGGPTEAFF